Following are 30 T cell receptor beta chains from one sample sequenced in a study of blood T cell repertoires in COVID-19. Libraries were prepared by immunoSEQ multiplex PCR; TCRdb keeps only in-frame clonotypes and omits some of them. The table records roughly 280,000 clones, approximately 85% of them present only once. The sample comprised peripheral blood. The receptors were gathered from a woman in her 70s with acute or convalescent COVID-19.

The rearrangement joins TRBV7-9 to TRBJ2-3; D unresolved. CDR1 is SEHNR, CDR2 FQNEAQ, per germline (reference sequence). Trimming stripped 1 base from V and 4 bases from J, with 9 bases between. The CDR3 loop spans 14 amino acids. CDR3 protein: CASSLVGGPDTQYF. DNA of the CDR3: TGTGCCAGCAGCTTAGTAGGTGGGCCAGATACGCAGTATTTT. Complete variable domain (other parts from reference TRBV7-9 and TRBJ2-3): DTGVSQNPRHKITKRGQNVTFRCDPISEHNRLYWYRQTLGQGPEFLTYFQNEAQLEKSRLLSDRFSAERPKGSFSTLEIQRTEQGDSAMYLCASSLVGGPDTQYFGPGTRLTVL.

This sequence joins TRBV15 and TRBJ1-3; weak D call: TRBD1 (5 bases). V was trimmed by 3 bases and J by 4 bases, leaving 16 bases between them. From germline, CDR1 is LNHNV and CDR2 YYDKDF (reference sequence). The length of the CDR3 is 16 residues. For the CDR3, the DNA is TGTGCCACCAGCAGTAACTTCAGGGCAGCCGGAAACACCATATATTTT. Its translation is CATSSNFRAAGNTIYF. Full variable domain (remainder filled in from reference TRBV15 and TRBJ1-3): DAMVIQNPRYQVTQFGKPVTLSCSQTLNHNVMYWYQQKSSQAPKLLFHYYDKDFNNEADTPDNFQSRRPNTSFCFLDIRSPGLGDTAMYLCATSSNFRAAGNTIYFGEGSWLTVV.

Notes on this clone: Other DNA sequences within the sample encode an identical CDR3. The CDR3 spells CSVDRGNTEAFF. The CDR3 DNA reads as TGCAGCGTTGATCGGGGGAACACTGAAGCTTTCTTT. This chain links TRBV29-1 with TRBJ1-1; D call uncertain. Trimming took off 3 bases at V and 1 base at J, with 6 bases between the two ends. The CDR3 totals 12 residues. Germline CDR1 and CDR2: SQVTM and ANQGSEA.

This clone was recorded only once. This sequence joins TRBV12-3 or TRBV12-4 and TRBJ2-1; D may be TRBD1 (6 bases). The CDR3 has 13 residues. V lost 6 bases to trimming and J lost 7 bases, with 13 bases between them. Written as DNA, the CDR3 is TGTGCCAGCAGCTACGACAGGTTGAATGAGCAGTTCTTC. Translating it yields CASSYDRLNEQFF.

This chain joins TRBV21-1 and TRBJ2-1; the D call TRBD1 from the table was never checked on the DNA. TRBV21-1 is termed a pseudogene. The CDR3 consists of 15 residues. The CDR3 is CASSKQARGNNEQFF. The CDR3 DNA sequence: TGTGCCAGCAGCAAACAAGCCAGGGGGAACAATGAGCAGTTCTTC.

The chain employs TRBV29-1 and TRBJ1-5; the D gene is possibly TRBD1 (5 bases). V gave up 6 bases and J gave up 7 bases, with 13 bases separating them. Germline-derived CDR1 and CDR2 are SQVTM and ANQGSEA. This CDR3 has 12 amino acids. CDR3: CSVQGLGQPQHF. The CDR3 region has the DNA TGCAGCGTCCAGGGACTGGGGCAGCCCCAGCATTTT.

There are a few counts of this clone. The CDR3: CASSDGQVGQPQHF. The CDR3 bases are TGTGCCAGCAGTGACGGCCAGGTAGGTCAGCCCCAGCATTTT. This chain uses TRBV6-1 with TRBJ1-5; D is unclear. V was clipped by 3 bases and J by 6 bases, with 12 bases between them. CDR1 and CDR2 from the germline V gene are MNHNS and SASEGT. There are 14 residues in the CDR3.

The rearrangement links TRBV6-5 to TRBJ1-2, with 9 bases fitting TRBD1. Germline loops: CDR1 MNHEY, CDR2 SVGAGI. The CDR3 has 13 amino acids. V shed 11 bases and J 3 bases; nucleotides not matched to a gene: 7. CDR3 nucleotide sequence: TGTGCCTCGAGACAGGGGGTTTACTATGGCTACACCTTC. It yields the protein CASRQGVYYGYTF.

J is TRBJ2-2 and V is TRBV9; TRBD2 aligns across 7 bases. CDR1 is SGDLS, CDR2 YYNGEE, per germline. V trimming: 0 bases; J trimming: 6 bases; junction bases outside the gene matches: 5. The CDR3 totals 15 residues. The CDR3 nucleotides read TGTGCCAGCAGCGTAGGCGGGGGTTTTGCCGGGGAGCTGTTTTTT. Protein: CASSVGGGFAGELFF.

Regarding this clone: Other DNA sequences from this sample encode an identical CDR3 as well. The CDR3 bases are TGTGCCAGTAGTGCCCAGGGAAATCAGCCCCAGCATTTT. This encodes CASSAQGNQPQHF. The V call is TRBV19, the J call TRBJ1-5, with D possibly TRBD1 on 5 matching bases. CDR1 and CDR2 (germline): LNHDA, SQIVND (reference sequence). The CDR3 extends over 13 amino acids. With 5 bases removed from V and 4 bases from J, the gap between germline ends came to 9 bases.

The chain carries TRBV5-6 and TRBJ1-1, with D hard to call. Between the trimmed V and J ends, which lost 4 bases and 2 bases, there was a span of 12 bases. Germline V CDR1 and CDR2: SGHDT, YYEEEE. This CDR3 is 14 amino acids long. DNA for the CDR3: TGTGCCAGCAGCCAAGACATCCTAAACACTGAAGCTTTCTTT. Its protein product is CASSQDILNTEAFF.

This rearrangement joins TRBV12-2 to TRBJ1-2; the table assigns TRBD1, which was not confirmed against the DNA. TRBV12-2 is designated a pseudogene. The CDR3 consists of 14 residues. The CDR3 is CASRSQGANYGYTF. Here the CDR3 DNA reads TGTGCAAGTCGCTCACAGGGGGCTAACTATGGCTACACCTTC.

The V call is TRBV6-5, the J call TRBJ1-1, with a possible D match to TRBD1 (5 bases). Germline V gives CDR1 MNHEY, CDR2 SVGAGI. Trimming cost V 2 bases and J 7 bases, with 11 bases left between them. The CDR3 contains 13 residues. Written as DNA, the CDR3 is TGTGCCAGCAGTTACACAGGACAATTTGAAGCTTTCTTT. Protein: CASSYTGQFEAFF.

The chain carries TRBV2 and TRBJ1-1; D may be TRBD1 (6 bases). V lost 10 bases and J lost 1, with 13 bases in between. The CDR3 length is 13 residues. Germline V lookup: CDR1 SNHLY, CDR2 FYNNEI. CDR3 protein: CATSGAANTEAFF. In DNA, the CDR3 is TGTGCCACGTCAGGGGCCGCGAACACTGAAGCTTTCTTT.

The chain employs TRBV7-9 and TRBJ1-1, with a possible D match to TRBD1 (5 bases). In germline, CDR1 is SEHNR, CDR2 FQNEAQ (reference sequence). V was pared by 7 bases and J by 4 bases, with 19 bases between. This CDR3 region has 15 residues. The CDR3 spells CASILPGIRVTEAFF. The CDR3 DNA reads as TGTGCCAGCATCCTCCCGGGTATCAGGGTCACTGAAGCTTTCTTT.

This clone was detected only once. The chain recombines TRBV5-1 with TRBJ1-2, with 7 positions matching TRBD1. The junction had 5 bases not matched to a gene; V was cut back by 0 bases and J by 6 bases. The CDR3 has 14 amino acids. CDR1 and CDR2 (germline): SGHRS, YFSETQ. CDR3 sequence reads: CASSLGGGFDGYTF. The CDR3 nucleotides read TGCGCCAGCAGCTTGGGAGGGGGCTTCGATGGCTACACCTTC.

The table lists this clone with a count of one. This chain links TRBV5-6 with TRBJ2-1; unclear D gene. The CDR3 runs to 12 residues. From germline, CDR1 is SGHDT and CDR2 YYEEEE. Trimming shortened V by 8 bases and J by 5 bases, and 11 bases separated the two germline ends. The CDR3 here is CASSRLHNEQFF. CDR3 DNA: TGTGCCAGTTCTAGACTCCACAATGAGCAGTTCTTC. Drawing the rest from reference TRBV5-6 and TRBJ2-1, the complete variable domain is DAGVTQSPTHLIKTRGQQVTLRCSPKSGHDTVSWYQQALGQGPQFIFQYYEEEERQRGNFPDRFSGHQFPNYSSELNVNALLLGDSALYLCASSRLHNEQFFGPGTRLTVL.

V gene TRBV3-1 (or the pseudogene TRBV3-2) combines with J gene TRBJ2-7; D not certain. V shed 2 bases and J shed 0 bases, with 17 bases lying between them. Germline CDR1 LGHDT, CDR2 YNNKEL (reference sequence). This CDR3 has 17 residues. The CDR3 loop reads CASSQSWSVLSSYEQYF. CDR3 DNA sequence: TGTGCCAGCAGCCAAAGTTGGAGTGTCCTCAGCTCCTACGAGCAGTACTTC.

The J gene is TRBJ2-1, the V gene TRBV13, with 10 positions matching TRBD1. CDR1 PRHDT and CDR2 FYEKMQ come from the germline V gene (reference sequence). V dropped 6 bases and J dropped 8; count of bases not matched to a gene: 10. CDR3 length equals 15 residues. CDR3 nucleotides: TGTGCCAGCAGTAAAGCCGGGACAGGGGCATATGAGCAGTTCTTC. This gives the protein CASSKAGTGAYEQFF.

This clone has a single count. The chain employs TRBV2 and TRBJ2-7, with D tentatively TRBD1 (5 bases). CDR1 is SNHLY and CDR2 is FYNNEI in the germline V gene. Trimming left V 4 bases short and J 6 bases short, with 13 bases between. This CDR3 has 13 residues. The CDR3 loop reads CASSANQGSEQYF. CDR3 DNA sequence: TGTGCCAGCAGTGCCAATCAGGGCTCCGAGCAGTACTTC.

The chain combines TRBV2 with TRBJ1-5; 7 bases are shared with TRBD1. V shed 5 bases and J 0 bases; nucleotides not matched to a gene: 7. CDR3 length: 16 residues. Germline V CDR1 and CDR2: SNHLY, FYNNEI. CDR3 in amino acids: CASSSQGVYSNQPQHF. The CDR3 coding sequence is TGTGCCAGCAGTTCTCAGGGGGTTTATAGCAATCAGCCCCAGCATTTT.

The rearrangement joins TRBV27 to TRBJ2-2, with a possible D match to TRBD1 (5 bases). Looked up from germline, CDR1 is MNHEY and CDR2 is SMNVEV (reference sequence). V was shortened by 4 bases and J by 7 bases, with 10 bases between the two germline ends. The CDR3 has 13 amino acids. CDR3 in amino acids: CASSWGKGGELFF. CDR3 bases: TGTGCCAGCAGTTGGGGCAAGGGCGGGGAGCTGTTTTTT.

The CDR3 spells CASSPAGTVGELFF. The DNA for the CDR3 is TGTGCCAGCTCACCAGCGGGGACCGTCGGGGAGCTGTTTTTT. This rearrangement joins TRBV18 to TRBJ2-2, with D possibly matching TRBD2 (6 bases). Trimming stripped 2 bases from V and 7 bases from J, with 11 bases between. Germline loops: CDR1 KGHSH, CDR2 LQKENI. This CDR3 has 14 residues. Full variable domain (rest looked up from reference TRBV18 and TRBJ2-2): NAGVMQNPRHLVRRRGQEARLRCSPMKGHSHVYWYRQLPEEGLKFMVYLQKENIIDESGMPKERFSAEFPKEGPSILRIQQVVRGDSAAYFCASSPAGTVGELFFGEGSRLTVL.

This chain joins TRBV2 and TRBJ1-5; TRBD1 matches 7 bases. Looked up from germline, CDR1 is SNHLY and CDR2 is FYNNEI. There are 13 residues in the CDR3. With 8 bases clipped from V and 4 bases from J, the junction kept 5 bases outside the gene matches. CDR3 nucleotide sequence: TGTGCCAGCGACTCACAGGGGAATCAGCCCCAGCATTTT. Amino acids: CASDSQGNQPQHF.

The chain couples TRBV2 to TRBJ2-1; D is unclear. CDR3 length: 11 residues. CDR1 SNHLY and CDR2 FYNNEI come from the germline V gene. V shed 7 bases and J shed 6 bases, with 7 bases lying between them. The CDR3 nucleotides read TGTGCCAGCACTGGGCTCAATGAGCAGTTCTTC. Translating gives CASTGLNEQFF.

This clone was seen a few times. The chain has TRBV5-6 and TRBJ1-3, with 7 bases that match TRBD1. From germline, CDR1 is SGHDT and CDR2 YYEEEE. This CDR3 has 14 amino acids. J gave up 4 bases and V 2 bases, and 3 bases lay outside the gene matches. The CDR3 loop reads CASSFDRAGNTIYF. As DNA, the CDR3 is TGTGCCAGCAGCTTCGACAGGGCAGGAAACACCATATATTTT.

This clone was seen a handful of times. J is TRBJ1-4 and V is TRBV27; D possibly corresponds to TRBD1 (5 bases). Germline V gene sequence: CDR1 MNHEY, CDR2 SMNVEV (reference sequence). The CDR3 runs 14 residues. Trimming took off 3 bases at V and 8 bases at J, with 13 bases between the two ends. The CDR3 bases are TGTGCCAGCAGTTTCATTCAGGGTGTCGAAAAACTGTTTTTT. Translated, it gives CASSFIQGVEKLFF.

This clone has only a few counts. This sequence joins TRBV5-1 and TRBJ1-1, with 7 bases lining up with TRBD1. In germline, CDR1 is SGHRS, CDR2 YFSETQ. The CDR3 runs to 14 residues. The V and J ends lost 5 bases and 6 bases, in that order; junction bases with no gene match: 10. The CDR3 sequence: CASRIDRVHAEAFF. In DNA, the CDR3 is TGCGCCAGCAGGATAGACAGGGTACACGCTGAAGCTTTCTTT.

The CDR3 spells CASSIPGQNTEAFF. DNA of the CDR3: TGTGCCAGTAGTATTCCGGGACAGAACACTGAAGCTTTCTTT. The chain joins TRBV19 to TRBJ1-1; a weak D match, TRBD1 (6 bases). The CDR3 runs to 14 residues. Germline CDR1 and CDR2: LNHDA and SQIVND (reference sequence). Trimming took off 3 bases at V and 1 base at J, with 9 bases between the two ends.

The chain carries TRBV19 and TRBJ1-1; 9 bases map to TRBD1. Germline trimming cut 9 bases from V and 1 base from J; bases unmatched to any gene: 12. This CDR3 has 16 residues. Looked up from germline, CDR1 is LNHDA and CDR2 is SQIVND (reference sequence). This chain's CDR3 is CASTRTGAVKNTEAFF. For the CDR3, the DNA is TGTGCCAGCACGAGGACAGGGGCGGTGAAGAACACTGAAGCTTTCTTT.